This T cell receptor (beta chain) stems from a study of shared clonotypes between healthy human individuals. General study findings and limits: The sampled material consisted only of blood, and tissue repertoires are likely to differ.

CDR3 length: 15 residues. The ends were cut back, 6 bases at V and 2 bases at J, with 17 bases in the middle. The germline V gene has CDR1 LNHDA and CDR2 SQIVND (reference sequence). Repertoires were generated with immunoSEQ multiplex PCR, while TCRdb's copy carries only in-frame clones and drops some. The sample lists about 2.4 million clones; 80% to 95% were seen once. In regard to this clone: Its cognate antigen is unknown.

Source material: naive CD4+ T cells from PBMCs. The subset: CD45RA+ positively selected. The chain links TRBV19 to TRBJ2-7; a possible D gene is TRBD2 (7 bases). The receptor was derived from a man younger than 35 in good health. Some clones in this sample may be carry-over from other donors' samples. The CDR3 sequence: CASSDGGGGTYEQYF. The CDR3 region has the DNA TGTGCCAGTAGCGATGGAGGGGGGGGAACCTACGAGCAGTACTTC. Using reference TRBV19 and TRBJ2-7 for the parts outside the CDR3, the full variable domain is DGGITQSPKYLFRKEGQNVTLSCEQNLNHDAMYWYRQDPGQGLRLIYYSQIVNDFQKGDIAEGYSVSREKKESFPLTVTSAQKNPTAFYLCASSDGGGGTYEQYFGPGTRLTVT.